These 20 T cell receptor beta chains were all obtained from the same sample, sequenced in a study of blood T cell repertoires in COVID-19. Repertoires were generated with immunoSEQ multiplex PCR, while TCRdb's copy carries only in-frame clones and drops some. The repertoire holds around 500,000 clones, with approximately 86% as singletons. Source material: PBMCs or T cells enriched from blood (not recorded which). Receptors originate from a woman aged 55-70 years who had recovered from COVID-19.

V usage is TRBV5-1 and J usage is TRBJ1-2, with 8 nucleotides matching TRBD1. The CDR3 runs to 13 residues. Germline trimming cut 2 bases from V and 7 bases from J; bases unmatched to any gene: 4. Looked up from germline, CDR1 is SGHRS and CDR2 is YFSETQ. The chain's CDR3 is CASSLTGGGGYTF. In DNA form, the CDR3 reads TGCGCCAGCAGCTTAACAGGGGGTGGTGGCTACACCTTC.

This chain uses TRBV27 with TRBJ2-3, with 7 bases aligning to TRBD2. This CDR3 contains 15 residues. Germline values: CDR1 MNHEY, CDR2 SMNVEV (reference sequence). V shed 0 bases, J shed 7 bases, and the junction held 7 bases outside the gene matches. The CDR3, as DNA: TGTGCCAGCAGTTTATCCCGGGTTGGGACTAATACGCAGTATTTT. It codes for CASSLSRVGTNTQYF.

This rearrangement joins TRBV6-5 to TRBJ1-1, with TRBD1 matching 8 bases. V lost 6 bases and J lost 1; bases outside the gene matches: 4. The CDR3 has 14 residues. Germline CDR1 and CDR2: MNHEY and SVGAGI. This CDR3 reads CASRRQGPNTEAFF. The CDR3 DNA follows: TGTGCCAGCAGAAGACAGGGGCCGAACACTGAAGCTTTCTTT.

V gene TRBV21-1 combines with J gene TRBJ1-5; the listed D gene, TRBD1, was not tested against the DNA. TRBV21-1 is reported as a pseudogene. The CDR3 runs to 18 residues. Here the CDR3 DNA reads TGTGCCAGCAGCAAAGCGCCAGGGAAGGGCCATAGCAATCAGCCCCAGCATTTT. Amino acid sequence: CASSKAPGKGHSNQPQHF.

This clone turned up a few times. V and J are TRBV18 and TRBJ2-1; D possibly corresponds to TRBD1 (5 bases). This CDR3 contains 15 residues. Trimming shortened V by 0 bases and J by 5 bases, and 11 bases separated the two germline ends. The germline CDR1 and CDR2 sequences are KGHSH and LQKENI. For the CDR3, the DNA is TGTGCCAGCTCACCACCAAGGGGTTCAGACAATGAGCAGTTCTTC. This codes for CASSPPRGSDNEQFF.

This clone has only one observation. The chain recombines TRBV21-1 with TRBJ2-3; TRBD2, the table's D call, was not compared with the DNA. TRBV21-1 is noted as a pseudogene. This CDR3 has 16 amino acids. The CDR3 region is CASSQTSGGATDTQYF. The DNA for the CDR3 is TGTGCCAGCAGTCAGACTAGCGGGGGGGCCACAGATACGCAGTATTTT.

This chain links TRBV3-1 (or the pseudogene TRBV3-2) with TRBJ2-4; possible D gene TRBD2, 5 bases. Trimming removed 2 bases at V and 0 bases at J, with 8 bases between. Germline V gene lookup returns CDR1 LGHDT and CDR2 YNNKEL (reference sequence). This CDR3 is built from 15 residues. The CDR3 DNA reads TGTGCCAGCAGCCAACCCCGGGGAGCCAAAAACATTCAGTACTTC. Translation gives CASSQPRGAKNIQYF.

J is TRBJ2-3 and V is TRBV4-1; the D gene is possibly TRBD1 (5 bases). CDR1 MGHRA and CDR2 YSYEKL come from the germline V gene. This CDR3 comprises 16 residues. Trimming removed 1 base at V and 0 bases at J, with 11 bases between. CDR3 coding DNA: TGCGCCAGCAGCCAAGGGTTGACAGCGAGCACAGATACGCAGTATTTT. Translating gives CASSQGLTASTDTQYF.

CDR3 DNA: TGTGCCACCAGTGATGGGACAGATCTACAGAAGGATACGCAGTATTTT. It encodes CATSDGTDLQKDTQYF. The chain joins TRBV24-1 to TRBJ2-3, with 7 bases lining up with TRBD1. V was pared by 3 bases and J by 6 bases, with 11 bases of the junction left unmatched. Per the germline V gene, CDR1 is KGHDR and CDR2 is SFDVKD. The CDR3 contains 16 residues.

This sequence joins TRBV18 and TRBJ2-7, with 7 bases fitting TRBD2. In germline, CDR1 is KGHSH, CDR2 LQKENI. The CDR3 runs to 13 residues. With V trimmed by 2 bases and J by 7 bases, 5 bases remained unmatched. CDR3 loop: CASSPTAGEEQYF. CDR3 DNA sequence: TGTGCCAGCTCACCAACCGCGGGGGAAGAGCAGTACTTC.

This chain joins TRBV24-1 and TRBJ1-1; D not resolved. Germline loops: CDR1 KGHDR, CDR2 SFDVKD. The CDR3 length is 13 residues. V was pared by 3 bases and J by 0 bases, with 4 bases between. CDR3 DNA sequence: TGTGCCACCAGTGATCGGTTGAACACTGAAGCTTTCTTT. Amino acids: CATSDRLNTEAFF.

The CDR3 DNA sequence: TGTGCCATCAGCCCTCCGGGACAGGGGGATTACGAGCAGTACTTC. It encodes CAISPPGQGDYEQYF. The genes are TRBV10-3 and TRBJ2-7; TRBD1 aligns across 11 bases. This CDR3 contains 15 residues. Germline CDR1 and CDR2: ENHRY and SYGVKD. Trimming cost V 6 bases and J 4 bases; bases outside gene matches: 8.

The rearrangement joins TRBV5-1 to TRBJ1-1; D is possibly TRBD1 (5 bases). Germline V gives CDR1 SGHRS, CDR2 YFSETQ. V shed 0 bases and J shed 1 base, with 10 bases lying between them. This CDR3 spans 15 amino acids. The CDR3: CASSLEPGKNTEAFF. As DNA, the CDR3 is TGCGCCAGCAGCTTGGAGCCAGGGAAGAACACTGAAGCTTTCTTT.

This chain connects TRBV6-5 to TRBJ1-1; 7 positions agree with TRBD1. J gave up 0 bases and V 7 bases, and 5 bases lay outside the gene matches. CDR1 and CDR2 from the germline V gene are MNHEY and SVGAGI. The length of the CDR3 is 14 residues. The DNA for the CDR3 is TGTGCCAGCACCCGACAGGGAATGAACACTGAAGCTTTCTTT. Amino acids: CASTRQGMNTEAFF.

The chain joins TRBV7-9 to TRBJ1-4; D is uncertain. Germline V gene lookup returns CDR1 SEHNR and CDR2 FQNEAQ (reference sequence). V lost 1 base to trimming and J lost 0 bases, with 6 bases between them. The CDR3 is made up of 15 amino acids. The CDR3 here is CASSLDGATNEKLFF. Here the CDR3 DNA reads TGTGCCAGCAGCTTAGATGGAGCAACTAATGAAAAACTGTTTTTT.

V gene TRBV19 combines with J gene TRBJ1-5; possibly TRBD1 for D (5 bases). Trimming left V 7 bases short and J 5 bases short, with 18 bases between. The length of the CDR3 is 15 residues. The germline gives CDR1 LNHDA, CDR2 SQIVND (reference sequence). The CDR3 loop reads CASTGPGGGDQPQHF. In nucleotides, the CDR3 is TGTGCCAGTACGGGTCCAGGCGGAGGGGATCAGCCCCAGCATTTT. Using reference TRBV19 and TRBJ1-5 for the parts outside the CDR3, the full variable domain is DGGITQSPKYLFRKEGQNVTLSCEQNLNHDAMYWYRQDPGQGLRLIYYSQIVNDFQKGDIAEGYSVSREKKESFPLTVTSAQKNPTAFYLCASTGPGGGDQPQHFGDGTRLSIL.

This sequence joins TRBV28 and TRBJ2-3; TRBD1 is a possible D gene (5 bases). The germline gives CDR1 MDHEN, CDR2 SYDVKM. The CDR3 runs 13 residues. V shed 6 bases and J shed 1 base, with 8 bases lying between them. CDR3 amino acids: CASRKQGTDTQYF. The DNA of the CDR3 is TGTGCCAGCAGGAAACAGGGCACAGATACGCAGTATTTT.

This clone was counted only a few times. V is TRBV5-5 and J is TRBJ2-2; 8 bases align to TRBD1. Germline assignment: CDR1 SGHKS and CDR2 YYEKEE (reference sequence). V dropped 3 bases and J dropped 4; count of bases not matched to a gene: 11. This CDR3 comprises 17 residues. CDR3 amino acids: CASSSQWTGQVTGELFF. In nucleotides, the CDR3 is TGTGCCAGCAGCTCACAATGGACAGGGCAAGTCACCGGGGAGCTGTTTTTT. Full variable domain (rest looked up from reference TRBV5-5 and TRBJ2-2): DAGVTQSPTHLIKTRGQQVTLRCSPISGHKSVSWYQQVLGQGPQFIFQYYEKEERGRGNFPDRFSARQFPNYSSELNVNALLLGDSALYLCASSSQWTGQVTGELFFGEGSRLTVL.

The chain employs TRBV3-1 (or the pseudogene TRBV3-2) and TRBJ1-5; D might be TRBD1 (5 bases). Germline V gives CDR1 LGHDT, CDR2 YNNKEL (reference sequence). Trimming pared 5 bases from V and 0 bases from J, leaving 11 bases between. This CDR3 comprises 15 residues. CDR3 residues: CASSGDSNSNQPQHF. The CDR3 DNA reads TGTGCCAGCAGCGGAGACAGCAATAGCAATCAGCCCCAGCATTTT.

This clone was observed a single time. The V and J genes are TRBV10-3 and TRBJ2-5, with a weak D call TRBD2 (6 bases). There are 15 residues in the CDR3. Looked up from germline, CDR1 is ENHRY and CDR2 is SYGVKD. V lost 0 bases, J lost 5 bases, and 13 bases lay in between. The chain's CDR3 is CAISESSGGAETQYF. The CDR3 DNA reads as TGTGCCATCAGTGAGTCGTCAGGAGGGGCTGAGACCCAGTACTTC.